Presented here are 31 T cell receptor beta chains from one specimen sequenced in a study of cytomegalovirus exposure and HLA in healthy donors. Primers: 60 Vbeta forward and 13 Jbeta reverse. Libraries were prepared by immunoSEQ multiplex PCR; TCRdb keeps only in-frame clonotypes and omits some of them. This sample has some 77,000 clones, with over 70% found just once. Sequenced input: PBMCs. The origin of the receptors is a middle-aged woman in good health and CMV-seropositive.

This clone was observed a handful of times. DNA for the CDR3: TGTGCCTGGAATTACTTCGGCCGCGACCGGGGTGGCTACACCTTC. Translating gives CAWNYFGRDRGGYTF. V and J are TRBV30 and TRBJ1-2, with D unclear. This CDR3 is 15 amino acids long. Trimming removed 4 bases from V and 7 bases from J, with 22 bases in between. Germline CDR1 GTSNPN, CDR2 SVGIG (reference sequence).

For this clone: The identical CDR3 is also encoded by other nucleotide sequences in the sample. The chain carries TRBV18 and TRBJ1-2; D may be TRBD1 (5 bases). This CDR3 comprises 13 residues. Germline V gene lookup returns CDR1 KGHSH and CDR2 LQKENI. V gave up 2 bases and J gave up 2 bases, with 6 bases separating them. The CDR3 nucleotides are TGTGCCAGCTCACCAGCAGGGAACTATGGCTACACCTTC. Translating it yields CASSPAGNYGYTF.

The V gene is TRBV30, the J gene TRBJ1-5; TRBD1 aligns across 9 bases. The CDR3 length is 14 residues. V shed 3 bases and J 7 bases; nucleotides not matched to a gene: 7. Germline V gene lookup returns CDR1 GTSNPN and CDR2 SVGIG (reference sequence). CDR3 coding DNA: TGTGCCTGGAGGGGACAGGGAGTAGGGCAGCCCCAGCATTTT. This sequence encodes CAWRGQGVGQPQHF.

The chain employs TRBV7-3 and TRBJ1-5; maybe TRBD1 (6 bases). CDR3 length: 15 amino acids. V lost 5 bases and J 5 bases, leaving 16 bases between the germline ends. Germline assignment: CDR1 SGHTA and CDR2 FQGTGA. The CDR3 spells CASSREGGSYQPQHF. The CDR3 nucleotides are TGTGCCAGCAGCCGAGAGGGGGGGAGTTATCAGCCCCAGCATTTT.

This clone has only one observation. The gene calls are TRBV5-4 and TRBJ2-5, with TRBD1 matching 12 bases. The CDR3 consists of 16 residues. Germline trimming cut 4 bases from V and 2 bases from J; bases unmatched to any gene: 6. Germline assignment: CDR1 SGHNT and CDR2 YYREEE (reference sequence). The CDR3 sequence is CASSQGQGALQETQYF. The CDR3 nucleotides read TGTGCCAGCAGCCAGGGACAGGGGGCCCTGCAAGAGACCCAGTACTTC.

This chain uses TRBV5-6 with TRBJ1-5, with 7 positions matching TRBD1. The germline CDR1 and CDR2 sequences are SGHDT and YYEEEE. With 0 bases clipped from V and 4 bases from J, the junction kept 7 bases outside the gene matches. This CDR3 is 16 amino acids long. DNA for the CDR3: TGTGCCAGCAGCTTGGACAGGGGCGACAGAAATCAGCCCCAGCATTTT. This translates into CASSLDRGDRNQPQHF. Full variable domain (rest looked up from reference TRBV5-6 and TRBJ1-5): DAGVTQSPTHLIKTRGQQVTLRCSPKSGHDTVSWYQQALGQGPQFIFQYYEEEERQRGNFPDRFSGHQFPNYSSELNVNALLLGDSALYLCASSLDRGDRNQPQHFGDGTRLSIL.

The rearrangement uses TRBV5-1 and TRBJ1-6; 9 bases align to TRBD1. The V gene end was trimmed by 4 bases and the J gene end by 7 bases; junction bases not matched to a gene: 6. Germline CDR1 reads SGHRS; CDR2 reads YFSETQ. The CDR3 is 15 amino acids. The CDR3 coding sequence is TGCGCCAGCAGCCCGTCCGGGACAGGGAATTCACCCCTCCACTTT. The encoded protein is CASSPSGTGNSPLHF.

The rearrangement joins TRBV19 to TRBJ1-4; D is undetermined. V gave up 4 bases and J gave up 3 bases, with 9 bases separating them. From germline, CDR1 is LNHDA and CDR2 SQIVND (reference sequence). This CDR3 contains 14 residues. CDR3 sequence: CASSTRQSNEKLFF. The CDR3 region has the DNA TGTGCCAGTAGTACGCGGCAGTCTAATGAAAAACTGTTTTTT.

CDR3 coding DNA: TGCAGCGTTCAAAGGGGGCGGGCAGATACGCAGTATTTT. This codes for CSVQRGRADTQYF. V gene TRBV29-1 combines with J gene TRBJ2-3, with 7 bases that match TRBD1. Germline CDR1 reads SQVTM; CDR2 reads ANQGSEA. V lost 5 bases, J lost 4 bases, and 6 bases stayed unmatched. CDR3 size: 13 residues.

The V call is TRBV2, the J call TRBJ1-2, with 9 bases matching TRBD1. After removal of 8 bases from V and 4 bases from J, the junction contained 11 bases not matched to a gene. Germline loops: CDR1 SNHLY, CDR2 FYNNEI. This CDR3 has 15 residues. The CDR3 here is CASSLKQGAGYGYTF. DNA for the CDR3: TGTGCCAGCTCTTTAAAACAGGGGGCTGGCTATGGCTACACCTTC.

The CDR3, as DNA: TGTGCCAGCAGTGGACAGGGATATGAAAAACTGTTTTTT. It encodes CASSGQGYEKLFF. The rearrangement uses TRBV2 and TRBJ1-4; 7 nucleotides match TRBD1. With 4 bases clipped from V and 6 bases from J, the junction kept 2 bases outside the gene matches. The CDR3 totals 13 residues. Germline lookup yields CDR1 SNHLY and CDR2 FYNNEI. Filled out from reference TRBV2 and TRBJ1-4, the complete variable domain reads EPEVTQTPSHQVTQMGQEVILRCVPISNHLYFYWYRQILGQKVEFLVSFYNNEISEKSEIFDDQFSVERPDGSNFTLKIRSTKLEDSAMYFCASSGQGYEKLFFGSGTQLSVL.

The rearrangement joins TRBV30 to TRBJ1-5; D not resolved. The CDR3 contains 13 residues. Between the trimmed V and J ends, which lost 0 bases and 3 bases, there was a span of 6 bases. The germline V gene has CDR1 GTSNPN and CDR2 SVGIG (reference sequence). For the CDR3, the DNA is TGTGCCTGGAGTGTAGAGGTCAATCAGCCCCAGCATTTT. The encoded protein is CAWSVEVNQPQHF.

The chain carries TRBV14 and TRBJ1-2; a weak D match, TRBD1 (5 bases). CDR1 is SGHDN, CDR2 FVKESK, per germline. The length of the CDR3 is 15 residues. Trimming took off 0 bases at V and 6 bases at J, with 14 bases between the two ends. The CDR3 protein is CASSQDLVGVDGYTF. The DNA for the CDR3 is TGTGCCAGCAGCCAAGATCTGGTAGGGGTTGATGGCTACACCTTC.

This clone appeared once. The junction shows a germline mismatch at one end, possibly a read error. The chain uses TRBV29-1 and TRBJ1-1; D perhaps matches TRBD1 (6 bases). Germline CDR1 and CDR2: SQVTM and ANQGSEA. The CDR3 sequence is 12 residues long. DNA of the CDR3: TGCAGCGTTGATGGGGGGGGGCGGAGGTTCGATTTT. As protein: CSVDGGGRRFDF.

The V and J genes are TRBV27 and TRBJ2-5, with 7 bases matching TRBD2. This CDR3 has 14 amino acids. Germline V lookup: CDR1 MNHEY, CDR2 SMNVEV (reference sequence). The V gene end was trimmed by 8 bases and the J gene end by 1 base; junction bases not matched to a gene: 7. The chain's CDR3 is CASGVLAAQETQYF. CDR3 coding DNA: TGTGCCAGCGGGGTCCTAGCGGCCCAAGAGACCCAGTACTTC.

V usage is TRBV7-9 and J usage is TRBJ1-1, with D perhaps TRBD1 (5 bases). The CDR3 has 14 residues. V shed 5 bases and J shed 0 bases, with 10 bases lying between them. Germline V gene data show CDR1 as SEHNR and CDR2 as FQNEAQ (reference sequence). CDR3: CASSPGFMNTEAFF. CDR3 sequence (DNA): TGTGCCAGCAGCCCAGGGTTTATGAACACTGAAGCTTTCTTT.

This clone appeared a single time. The chain's CDR3 is CASSLPGQAPRGNQPQHF. For the CDR3, the DNA is TGTGCCAGTAGTCTACCGGGACAGGCTCCCCGTGGCAATCAGCCCCAGCATTTT. This sequence joins TRBV19 and TRBJ1-5; TRBD1 matches at 8 bases. The CDR3 is made up of 18 amino acids. V lost 5 bases, J lost 2 bases, and 14 bases stayed unmatched. Germline-derived CDR1 and CDR2 are LNHDA and SQIVND (reference sequence).

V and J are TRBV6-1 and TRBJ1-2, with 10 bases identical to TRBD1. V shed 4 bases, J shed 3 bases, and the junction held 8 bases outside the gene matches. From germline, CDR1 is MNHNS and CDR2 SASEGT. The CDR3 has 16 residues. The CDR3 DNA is TGTGCCAGCAGTGTTAGCCTTGGGACAGGGGACTATGGCTACACCTTC. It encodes CASSVSLGTGDYGYTF.

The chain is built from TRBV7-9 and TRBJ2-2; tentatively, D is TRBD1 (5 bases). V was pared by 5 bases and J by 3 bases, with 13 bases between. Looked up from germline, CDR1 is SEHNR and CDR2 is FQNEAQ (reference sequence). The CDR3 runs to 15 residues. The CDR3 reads CASSGLGADTGELFF. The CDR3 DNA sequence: TGTGCCAGCAGCGGGCTAGGGGCCGACACCGGGGAGCTGTTTTTT.

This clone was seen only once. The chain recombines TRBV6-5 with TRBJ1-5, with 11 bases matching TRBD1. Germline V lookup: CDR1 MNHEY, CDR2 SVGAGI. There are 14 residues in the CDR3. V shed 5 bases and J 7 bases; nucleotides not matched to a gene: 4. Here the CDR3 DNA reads TGTGCCAGCAGTGGGACAGGGGGGCGGCAGCCCCAGCATTTT. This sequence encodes CASSGTGGRQPQHF.

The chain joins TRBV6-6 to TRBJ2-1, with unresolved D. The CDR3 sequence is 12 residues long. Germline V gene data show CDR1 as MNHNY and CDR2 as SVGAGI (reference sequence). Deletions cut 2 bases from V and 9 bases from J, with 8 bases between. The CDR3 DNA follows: TGTGCCAGCAGTTACGAAGCTCTTGAGCAGTTCTTC. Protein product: CASSYEALEQFF.

As DNA, the CDR3 is TGTGCCAGCAGTCCCAACCACTTCGATGATGGCTACACCTTC. Translated, it gives CASSPNHFDDGYTF. The gene calls are TRBV27 and TRBJ1-2, with unresolved D. The CDR3 totals 14 residues. Germline V gene sequence: CDR1 MNHEY, CDR2 SMNVEV (reference sequence). V was pared by 5 bases and J by 6 bases, with 16 bases between.

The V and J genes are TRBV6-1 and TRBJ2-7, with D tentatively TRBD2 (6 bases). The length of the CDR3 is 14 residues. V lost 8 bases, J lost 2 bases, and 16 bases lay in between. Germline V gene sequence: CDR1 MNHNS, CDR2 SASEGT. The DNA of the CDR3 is TGTGCCAGCCGTAGTTCGGGCGGGACCTACGAGCAGTACTTC. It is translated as CASRSSGGTYEQYF.

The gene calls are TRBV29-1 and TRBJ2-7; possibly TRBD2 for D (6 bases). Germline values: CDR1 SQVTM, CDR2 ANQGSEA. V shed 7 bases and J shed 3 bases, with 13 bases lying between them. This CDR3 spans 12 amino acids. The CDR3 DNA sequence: TGCAGCGGCCGGGACTCTTTCTACGAGCAGTACTTC. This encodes CSGRDSFYEQYF.

As DNA, the CDR3 is TGTGCCAGTAGTATGTACGCGGACACTGAAGCTTTCTTT. Protein product: CASSMYADTEAFF. The chain uses TRBV19 and TRBJ1-1; D remains unclear. The CDR3 is 13 amino acids. Trimming took off 3 bases at V and 3 bases at J, with 8 bases between the two ends. Germline CDR1 and CDR2: LNHDA and SQIVND (reference sequence).

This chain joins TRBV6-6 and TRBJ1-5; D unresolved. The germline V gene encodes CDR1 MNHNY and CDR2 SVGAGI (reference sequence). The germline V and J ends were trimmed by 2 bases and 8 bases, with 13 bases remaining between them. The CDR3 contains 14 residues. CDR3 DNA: TGTGCCAGCAGTTACGCGGATATCCGCGAGCCCCAGCATTTT. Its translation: CASSYADIREPQHF.

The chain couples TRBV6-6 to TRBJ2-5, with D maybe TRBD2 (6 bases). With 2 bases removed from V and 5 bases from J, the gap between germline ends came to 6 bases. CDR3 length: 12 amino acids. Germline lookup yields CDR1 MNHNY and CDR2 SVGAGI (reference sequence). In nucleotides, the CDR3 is TGTGCCAGCAGTTACGGGGGGGAGACCCAGTACTTC. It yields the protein CASSYGGETQYF.

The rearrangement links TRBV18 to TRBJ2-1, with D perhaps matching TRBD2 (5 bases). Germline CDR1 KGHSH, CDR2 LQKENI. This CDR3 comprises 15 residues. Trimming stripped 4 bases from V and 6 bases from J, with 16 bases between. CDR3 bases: TGTGCCAGCTCACGCAGCGGAGCGATATCCAATGAGCAGTTCTTC. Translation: CASSRSGAISNEQFF.

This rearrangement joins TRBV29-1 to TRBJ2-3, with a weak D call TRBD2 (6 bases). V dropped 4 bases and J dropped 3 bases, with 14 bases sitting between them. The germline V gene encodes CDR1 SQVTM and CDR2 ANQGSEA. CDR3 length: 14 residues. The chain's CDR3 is CSVGPLLATDTQYF. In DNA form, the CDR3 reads TGCAGCGTTGGCCCATTACTAGCAACAGATACGCAGTATTTT.

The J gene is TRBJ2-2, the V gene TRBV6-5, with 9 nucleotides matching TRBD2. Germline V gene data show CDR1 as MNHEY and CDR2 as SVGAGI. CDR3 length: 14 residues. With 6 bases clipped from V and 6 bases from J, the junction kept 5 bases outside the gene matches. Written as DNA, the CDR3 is TGTGCCAGCAGGTCGGGACTAGCCGCCGGGGAGCTGTTTTTT. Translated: CASRSGLAAGELFF.

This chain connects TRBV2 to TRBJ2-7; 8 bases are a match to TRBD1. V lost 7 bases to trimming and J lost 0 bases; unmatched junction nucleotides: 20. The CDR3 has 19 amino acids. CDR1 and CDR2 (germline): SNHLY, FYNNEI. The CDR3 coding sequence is TGTGCCAGCAAGGGGACCGGGACAGGCGCACATGGGAACTCCTACGAGCAGTACTTC. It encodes CASKGTGTGAHGNSYEQYF.